The rows below give T cell receptor beta chains drawn from one sample of a study of metastatic and nonmetastatic thyroid tumors. TCRdb recomputed clones from the PCR reads via MiXCR. The table includes 50,000 or so clones, around 20% detected once. Sequenced: blood. All receptors derive from a male donor with papillary thyroid cancer or a benign thyroid nodule (not recorded which). Some clones in this sample may be carry-over from other donors' samples. Both conserved end residues are part of each CDR3. Each record gives: J gene, V gene, CDR3 protein.

>TRBJ2-5|TRBV12-3/TRBV12-4
CASRKGGGGEETQYF
>TRBJ1-2|TRBV4-1
CASSQVLRDRGIGYTF
>TRBJ2-2|TRBV9
CASSVDSGRGTGELFF
>TRBJ1-2|TRBV5-4
CASSWGRQGLNGYTF
>TRBJ2-1|TRBV6-1
CASRPDWLAGTEQFF
>TRBJ1-2|TRBV12-3/TRBV12-4
CASSQGGVDYGYTF
>TRBJ2-6|TRBV30
CAWLRGSGANVLTF
>TRBJ1-2|TRBV28
CASESNYGYTF
>TRBJ1-5|TRBV27
CASSPGWQFGQPQHF
>TRBJ2-7|TRBV18
CASSPDTGSSYEQYF
>TRBJ1-4|TRBV3-1
CASSQDPGALIKLFF
>TRBJ2-7|TRBV3-1
CASSPSVGGIGEQYF
>TRBJ2-7|TRBV6-1
CASSLPGSYEQYF
>TRBJ1-1|TRBV30
CAWRPGPLNTEAFF
>TRBJ1-2|TRBV7-2
CASSLAHRVSASDGYTF
>TRBJ1-2|TRBV5-1
CASSLTRPSQDGYTF
>TRBJ2-2|TRBV20-1
CSARSGTSSGELFF
>TRBJ2-5|TRBV5-8
CASSLVPGQDQETQYF
>TRBJ2-1|TRBV20-1
CSARGLNNEQFF
>TRBJ2-2|TRBV6-1
CASSEARGSNTGDLFF
>TRBJ1-4|TRBV30
CAWGGGAGEKLFF
>TRBJ1-6|TRBV28
CASSLVRANSPLHF
>TRBJ1-1|TRBV11-2
CASSFGRNTEAFF
>TRBJ2-7|TRBV30
CAWSSGQGTYEQYF
>TRBJ1-1|TRBV3-1
CASSPLGPNTEAFF
>TRBJ1-2|TRBV28
CASSLRQGYGYTF
>TRBJ1-2|TRBV16
CASSPGLGQGYGYTF
>TRBJ2-3|TRBV3-1
CASSPPGGADTQYF
>TRBJ2-3|TRBV27
CASSTGTDTQYF
>TRBJ1-5|TRBV5-5
CASSLAGTGYQPQHF
>TRBJ2-7|TRBV20-1
CSARGGAGFYEQYF
>TRBJ2-2|TRBV19
CASSPWTATGELFF
>TRBJ2-1|TRBV6-1
CASMSRGGYNEQFF
>TRBJ2-7|TRBV4-1
CASSHGGPGDEQYF
>TRBJ1-1|TRBV9
CASNVGVAGKFYTEAFF
>TRBJ2-3|TRBV6-4
CASSYSAGVTDTQYF
>TRBJ2-1|TRBV9
CASSVGGANNEQFF